Presented here are 18 T cell receptor beta chains from one specimen sequenced in a study of OX40 agonist ivuxolimab in advanced cancers. The method was immunoSEQ multiplex PCR; TCRdb's version includes in-frame clones alone and lacks a portion of them. Among around 30,000 clones listed, more than 70% were seen once. Sequencing was performed on CD4+ or CD8+ T cells sorted from blood, taken in a trial of the OX40 agonist ivuxolimab. These receptors originate from an adult with an advanced solid tumor such as melanoma, head and neck, liver or kidney cancer.

The J gene is TRBJ2-5, the V gene TRBV4-1, with D perhaps TRBD1 (6 bases). Germline CDR1 is MGHRA and CDR2 is YSYEKL. The CDR3 sequence is 15 residues long. Trimming shortened V by 1 base and J by 4 bases, and 13 bases separated the two germline ends. CDR3 sequence: CASSQVPGEGETQYF. The CDR3 region has the DNA TGCGCCAGCAGCCAAGTGCCAGGGGAAGGAGAGACCCAGTACTTC.

DNA of the CDR3: TGTGCCAGCAGTGCGGATTCGGGGACTAGTGAAGAGACCCAGTACTTC. It yields the protein CASSADSGTSEETQYF. The chain combines TRBV2 with TRBJ2-5, with 8 bases identical to TRBD2. The CDR3 runs to 16 residues. The germline V gene encodes CDR1 SNHLY and CDR2 FYNNEI. Trimming removed 4 bases from V and 3 bases from J; junction bases left unmatched: 10.

The genes are TRBV27 and TRBJ1-2; 10 bases match TRBD1. V lost 3 bases, J lost 5 bases, and 0 bases stayed unmatched. The V gene's germline CDR1 is MNHEY and CDR2 SMNVEV (reference sequence). The CDR3 is 13 residues long. The CDR3 protein is CASSLGQGYGYTF. The CDR3 DNA is TGTGCCAGCAGTTTGGGACAGGGGTATGGCTACACCTTC.

This clone has a single count. The V call is TRBV27, the J call TRBJ1-1, with D perhaps matching TRBD1 (5 bases). CDR1 is MNHEY and CDR2 is SMNVEV in the germline V gene (reference sequence). Trimming cost V 5 bases and J 1 base, with 14 bases left between them. This CDR3 comprises 15 residues. The CDR3 nucleotides read TGTGCCAGCAGTCCGGTGACAGCAGCGAACACTGAAGCTTTCTTT. As protein: CASSPVTAANTEAFF.

J is TRBJ2-5 and V is TRBV7-9; possibly TRBD1 or TRBD2 for D (6 bases each). The CDR3 covers 15 residues. The V end was cut by 5 bases, the J end by 5 bases, with 18 bases between. CDR1 and CDR2 (germline): SEHNR, FQNEAQ (reference sequence). CDR3 DNA: TGTGCCAGCAGCCTTCCGGAGGGGGTTGGGGAGACCCAGTACTTC. Translating it yields CASSLPEGVGETQYF.

The chain couples TRBV4-1 to TRBJ2-1; 9 positions agree with TRBD1. This CDR3 has 15 residues. Trimming took 1 base from V and 8 from J; bases not matched to a gene: 6. The germline CDR1 and CDR2 sequences are MGHRA and YSYEKL. DNA of the CDR3: TGCGCCAGCAGCCAAGGGGACAGGGTTGTTTATGAGCAGTTCTTC. Translated, it gives CASSQGDRVVYEQFF.

This clone was counted a few times. The V gene is TRBV18, the J gene TRBJ1-3; tentatively, D is TRBD1 (6 bases). The CDR3 consists of 16 residues. The V gene lost 3 bases and the J gene lost 0 bases, with 12 bases spanning the gap. Germline V gives CDR1 KGHSH, CDR2 LQKENI. The CDR3 region is CASSPDRPDSGNTIYF. For the CDR3, the DNA is TGTGCCAGCTCACCCGACAGGCCGGACTCTGGAAACACCATATATTTT.

The chain has TRBV5-6 and TRBJ2-1; no clear D gene. This CDR3 has 13 residues. The germline V and J ends were trimmed by 4 bases and 5 bases, with 10 bases remaining between them. CDR1 is SGHDT, CDR2 YYEEEE, per germline. The CDR3 DNA is TGTGCCAGCAGCACCGACACGGACAATGAGCAGTTCTTC. Protein: CASSTDTDNEQFF.

The chain combines TRBV4-1 with TRBJ2-5; 8 nucleotides align to TRBD2. The end of the DNA is better explained by TRBJ2-7, so the J call may be wrong. Germline CDR1 reads MGHRA; CDR2 reads YSYEKL. CDR3 length: 12 amino acids. CDR3 DNA sequence: TGCGCCAGCAGCCCTAGCGGGTACGAGCAGTACTTC. This codes for CASSPSGYEQYF.

This chain uses TRBV5-6 with TRBJ2-7; weak D call: TRBD1 (5 bases). The germline V and J ends were trimmed by 7 bases and 0 bases, with 17 bases remaining between them. The CDR3 contains 15 residues. The germline gives CDR1 SGHDT, CDR2 YYEEEE. The CDR3 here is CASLLELQGSYEQYF. In DNA form, the CDR3 reads TGTGCCAGCCTTCTGGAGCTGCAGGGCTCCTACGAGCAGTACTTC.

The chain has TRBV11-2 and TRBJ2-1; tentatively, D is TRBD2 (7 bases). The CDR3 totals 14 residues. Germline V gives CDR1 SGHAT, CDR2 FQNNGV. V dropped 3 bases and J dropped 8 bases, with 14 bases sitting between them. CDR3 region: CASSLGGGRDEQFF. The CDR3 DNA reads TGTGCCAGCAGCTTGGGGGGGGGCCGGGATGAGCAGTTCTTC.

This clone was picked up a small number of times. The J gene is TRBJ2-1, the V gene TRBV23-1, with 10 nucleotides matching TRBD1. TRBV23-1 falls under the ORF class, with uncertain function. Unmatched junction bases numbered 23, after V lost 2 bases and J lost 7 bases. The CDR3 sequence is 21 residues long. The CDR3 sequence is CASSQVIPPWFDRGQVNEQFF. The DNA of the CDR3 is TGCGCCAGCAGTCAAGTAATTCCCCCCTGGTTCGACAGGGGGCAGGTAAATGAGCAGTTCTTC.

The chain uses TRBV27 and TRBJ1-2; a possible D gene is TRBD1 (6 bases). Between the trimmed V and J ends, which lost 4 bases and 6 bases, there was a span of 18 bases. There are 15 residues in the CDR3. CDR1 is MNHEY, CDR2 SMNVEV, per germline (reference sequence). CDR3 protein: CASSSVGGYRDGYTF. In DNA, the CDR3 is TGTGCCAGCAGTTCGGTAGGGGGATATAGGGATGGCTACACCTTC.

The CDR3 spells CASSIGERYNEKLFF. The DNA for the CDR3 is TGTGCCAGTAGTATAGGTGAACGGTATAATGAAAAACTGTTTTTT. The rearrangement joins TRBV19 to TRBJ1-4; D is undetermined. The germline V gene encodes CDR1 LNHDA and CDR2 SQIVND (reference sequence). The V end lost 1 base, the J end lost 4 bases, and 10 bases lay between the germline ends. The CDR3 is made up of 15 amino acids.

The chain carries TRBV5-1 and TRBJ1-4; TRBD1 matches 8 bases. CDR1 and CDR2 from the germline V gene are SGHRS and YFSETQ. The CDR3 covers 16 residues. Trimming cost V 4 bases and J 0 bases; bases outside gene matches: 5. CDR3 region: CASSSGTGTTNEKLFF. CDR3 in DNA: TGCGCCAGCAGCAGCGGGACAGGAACAACTAATGAAAAACTGTTTTTT.

The CDR3 loop is CASSPYWSKNTEAFF. In DNA, the CDR3 is TGTGCCAGCAGTCCTTACTGGAGCAAGAACACTGAAGCTTTCTTT. The chain carries TRBV6-6 and TRBJ1-1; D is ambiguous. The germline gives CDR1 MNHNY, CDR2 SVGAGI (reference sequence). The CDR3 spans 15 residues. V was trimmed by 5 bases and J by 1 base, leaving 14 bases between them.

The CDR3: CASSLATAEQFF. CDR3 DNA sequence: TGTGCCAGCAGCTTAGCGACAGCCGAGCAGTTCTTC. The J gene is TRBJ2-1, the V gene TRBV7-1, with D perhaps matching TRBD1 or TRBD2 (5 bases each). TRBV7-1 has ORF status, its function being uncertain. The CDR3 has 12 residues. V was cut by 4 bases and J by 10 bases, with 11 bases left in between.

V gene TRBV25-1 combines with J gene TRBJ2-1; 10 bases are a match to TRBD2. Germline V lookup: CDR1 MGHDK, CDR2 SYGVNS. This CDR3 comprises 14 residues. V shed 6 bases, J shed 5 bases, and the junction held 4 bases outside the gene matches. The CDR3 reads CASSRTSGNNEQFF. As DNA, the CDR3 is TGTGCCAGCAGCAGGACTAGCGGAAACAATGAGCAGTTCTTC.